The 24 T cell receptor beta chains given below trace back to one sample, sequenced in a study of cytomegalovirus exposure and HLA in healthy donors. Only in-frame clones appear in the TCRdb table, and some are missing; sequencing was by immunoSEQ multiplex PCR. In the table there are approximately 170,000 clones, roughly 89% of which are singletons. What was sequenced was PBMCs. All receptors derive from a woman aged 18-29 years in good health and CMV-seropositive.

This chain links TRBV30 with TRBJ1-2; D remains ambiguous. Germline V gene lookup returns CDR1 GTSNPN and CDR2 SVGIG (reference sequence). The CDR3 is 14 residues long. Trimming shortened V by 2 bases and J by 7 bases, and 17 bases separated the two germline ends. CDR3 residues: CAWSWWPGKTGYTF. Written as DNA, the CDR3 is TGTGCCTGGAGTTGGTGGCCGGGGAAGACTGGCTACACCTTC.

The rearrangement links TRBV4-2 to TRBJ2-7; 10 bases map to TRBD2. The CDR3 length is 19 residues. Unmatched junction bases numbered 18, after V lost 1 base and J lost 6 bases. CDR1 is LGHNA and CDR2 is YNFKEQ in the germline V gene. The CDR3 region is CASSQARTAGLAGAGEQYF. CDR3 DNA sequence: TGTGCCAGCAGCCAAGCCCGAACCGCAGGGCTAGCGGGAGCAGGCGAGCAGTACTTC.

The count of this clone is one. V is TRBV4-1 and J is TRBJ2-5; D not resolved. The CDR3 is 12 residues long. Germline V lookup: CDR1 MGHRA, CDR2 YSYEKL. Trimming took off 0 bases at V and 5 bases at J, with 4 bases between the two ends. The CDR3 loop is CASSQDRETQYF. The CDR3 DNA reads TGCGCCAGCAGCCAAGATCGGGAGACCCAGTACTTC.

This clone was found a few times. CDR3 in amino acids: CASSLSGYGYTF. The CDR3 DNA sequence: TGTGCCAGCAGCTTAAGCGGCTATGGCTACACCTTC. The chain uses TRBV5-6 and TRBJ1-2; D gene unclear. The CDR3 loop spans 12 amino acids. CDR1 and CDR2 (germline): SGHDT, YYEEEE. Trimming stripped 2 bases from V and 4 bases from J, with 6 bases between.

The chain recombines TRBV30 with TRBJ2-5; D is unresolved. The CDR3 is 14 amino acids. V lost 0 bases to trimming and J lost 3 bases, with 11 bases between them. The germline V gene encodes CDR1 GTSNPN and CDR2 SVGIG (reference sequence). The CDR3 coding sequence is TGTGCCTGGAGTGTACCGGTCGTAGAAGAGACCCAGTACTTC. It specifies CAWSVPVVEETQYF.

In DNA, the CDR3 is TGTGCCAGCAGCTGGGGGACAGACTATGGCTACACCTTC. Translation gives CASSWGTDYGYTF. The chain links TRBV5-6 to TRBJ1-2; 7 positions agree with TRBD1. The V gene end was trimmed by 3 bases and the J gene end by 3 bases; junction bases not matched to a gene: 2. Germline V gene sequence: CDR1 SGHDT, CDR2 YYEEEE. The CDR3 contains 13 residues. The full variable domain, in which reference TRBV5-6 and TRBJ1-2 provide the parts outside the CDR3, is DAGVTQSPTHLIKTRGQQVTLRCSPKSGHDTVSWYQQALGQGPQFIFQYYEEEERQRGNFPDRFSGHQFPNYSSELNVNALLLGDSALYLCASSWGTDYGYTFGSGTRLTVV.

This clone has more than one count but fewer than ten. The chain joins TRBV10-3 to TRBJ1-2; 9 bases are shared with TRBD1. CDR3 length: 16 amino acids. The V and J ends lost 2 bases and 0 bases, in that order; junction bases with no gene match: 4. Per germline, CDR1 ENHRY and CDR2 SYGVKD. CDR3 region: CAISEGQGYPNYGYTF. The CDR3 DNA follows: TGTGCCATCAGTGAGGGACAGGGGTACCCTAACTATGGCTACACCTTC.

The chain recombines TRBV18 with TRBJ1-1, with D possibly being TRBD1 (5 bases). Germline values: CDR1 KGHSH, CDR2 LQKENI. Trimming took 2 bases from V and 5 from J, leaving 12 bases between them. The CDR3 runs to 14 residues. Written as DNA, the CDR3 is TGTGCCAGCTCACCATCGGGGGTTGAAACTGAAGCTTTCTTT. It specifies CASSPSGVETEAFF.

The chain joins TRBV27 to TRBJ2-5; 16 bases fit TRBD2. The CDR3 length is 19 residues. The V gene end was trimmed by 5 bases and the J gene end by 6 bases; junction bases not matched to a gene: 15. Germline V CDR1 and CDR2: MNHEY, SMNVEV (reference sequence). This chain's CDR3 is CASSLYSTGTSGGAQTQYF. In DNA, the CDR3 is TGTGCCAGCAGTCTCTATTCTACCGGGACTAGCGGGGGGGCTCAGACCCAGTACTTC.

The chain couples TRBV2 to TRBJ2-3; the D gene is possibly TRBD2 (7 bases). Germline values: CDR1 SNHLY, CDR2 FYNNEI. Trimming cost V 2 bases and J 6 bases, with 15 bases left between them. The CDR3 contains 15 residues. Written as DNA, the CDR3 is TGTGCCAGCAGTGAACTAGGGGGAGGGCTGGATACGCAGTATTTT. It is translated as CASSELGGGLDTQYF.

The genes are TRBV5-1 and TRBJ1-1; 8 bases are shared with TRBD1. Per germline, CDR1 SGHRS and CDR2 YFSETQ. CDR3 length: 14 amino acids. V was clipped by 5 bases and J by 4 bases; unmatched bases: 7. CDR3 coding DNA: TGCGCCAGCAGATCCGGACAGGGCGTCACTGAAGCTTTCTTT. This encodes CASRSGQGVTEAFF.

V usage is TRBV6-6 and J usage is TRBJ2-3, with 9 bases fitting TRBD2. The CDR3 extends over 16 amino acids. Trimming took 4 bases from V and 3 from J; bases not matched to a gene: 8. Germline V gene sequence: CDR1 MNHNY, CDR2 SVGAGI (reference sequence). CDR3 DNA: TGTGCCAGCAGTTCCACTAGCGGGTCTTTGACAGATACGCAGTATTTT. This translates into CASSSTSGSLTDTQYF.

This clone showed up just once. V usage is TRBV11-2 and J usage is TRBJ2-2; 7 nucleotides match TRBD2. Germline CDR1 is SGHAT and CDR2 is FQNNGV. The CDR3 extends over 16 amino acids. J gave up 4 bases and V 3 bases, and 8 bases lay outside the gene matches. This CDR3 is CASSLIAGVVTGELFF. DNA of the CDR3: TGTGCCAGCAGCTTGATTGCGGGAGTAGTCACCGGGGAGCTGTTTTTT.

V usage is TRBV30 and J usage is TRBJ1-1; no clear D. This CDR3 region has 13 residues. V lost 4 bases and J 5 bases, leaving 14 bases between the germline ends. The V gene's germline CDR1 is GTSNPN and CDR2 SVGIG (reference sequence). The CDR3 loop is CAWTTGLRTEAFF. In DNA, the CDR3 is TGTGCCTGGACTACCGGACTACGGACTGAAGCTTTCTTT.

This rearrangement joins TRBV30 to TRBJ1-5, with 7 bases that match TRBD1. The CDR3 sequence is 14 residues long. J gave up 8 bases and V 0 bases, and 7 bases lay outside the gene matches. The V gene's germline CDR1 is GTSNPN and CDR2 SVGIG (reference sequence). CDR3 sequence: CAWSVTGRGEPQHF. CDR3 DNA sequence: TGTGCCTGGAGTGTTACAGGCAGGGGGGAGCCCCAGCATTTT. The variable domain in full, completed from reference TRBV30 and TRBJ1-5, reads SQTIHQWPATLVQPVGSPLSLECTVEGTSNPNLYWYRQAAGRGLQLLFYSVGIGQISSEVPQNLSASRPQDRQFILSSKKLLLSDSGFYLCAWSVTGRGEPQHFGDGTRLSIL.

V and J are TRBV2 and TRBJ1-4; no clear D gene. The CDR3 is 15 amino acids. V was shortened by 3 bases and J by 1 base, with 9 bases between the two germline ends. Germline V CDR1 and CDR2: SNHLY, FYNNEI. The CDR3 loop reads CASSDVGLTNEKLFF. CDR3 DNA sequence: TGTGCCAGCAGTGATGTCGGACTAACTAATGAAAAACTGTTTTTT.

The CDR3 DNA sequence: TGTGCCAGCAGCGTAACGCCGGGGGGACTAGCGCACGAGCAGTACTTC. Amino acids: CASSVTPGGLAHEQYF. The chain employs TRBV9 and TRBJ2-7, with 10 positions matching TRBD2. After removal of 1 base from V and 5 bases from J, the junction contained 9 bases not matched to a gene. The germline gives CDR1 SGDLS, CDR2 YYNGEE. The CDR3 consists of 16 residues.

DNA of the CDR3: TGCAGCGGAACCAGGACAGGCTCCCCTAGCACAGATACGCAGTATTTT. Translated, it gives CSGTRTGSPSTDTQYF. The rearrangement links TRBV29-1 to TRBJ2-3, with 7 positions matching TRBD1. The V segment lost 7 bases and the J segment 0 bases; nucleotides outside the gene matches: 13. CDR1 and CDR2 (germline): SQVTM, ANQGSEA. The CDR3 extends over 16 amino acids.

The V call is TRBV11-3, the J call TRBJ2-1; 11 bases align to TRBD2. The CDR3 spans 18 residues. CDR1 and CDR2 (germline): SGHNT, YENEEA. The V segment lost 6 bases and the J segment 4 bases; nucleotides outside the gene matches: 14. CDR3 region: CASSPQFTSGSPYNEQFF. CDR3 in DNA: TGTGCCAGCAGTCCACAGTTTACTAGCGGGAGCCCATACAATGAGCAGTTCTTC. Full variable domain (remainder filled in from reference TRBV11-3 and TRBJ2-1): EAGVVQSPRYKIIEKKQPVAFWCNPISGHNTLYWYLQNLGQGPELLIRYENEEAVDDSQLPKDRFSAERLKGVDSTLKIQPAELGDSAVYLCASSPQFTSGSPYNEQFFGPGTRLTVL.

The chain carries TRBV9 and TRBJ2-5; maybe TRBD2 (6 bases). Trimming stripped 3 bases from V and 1 base from J, with 13 bases between. This CDR3 is built from 15 residues. Germline V gene lookup returns CDR1 SGDLS and CDR2 YYNGEE. The CDR3 is CASSGRGTLQETQYF. The CDR3 DNA is TGTGCCAGCAGCGGTCGGGGGACCCTCCAAGAGACCCAGTACTTC.

The chain has TRBV9 and TRBJ1-3; D unclear. The germline V gene encodes CDR1 SGDLS and CDR2 YYNGEE. CDR3 length equals 14 residues. Trimming left V 5 bases short and J 0 bases short, with 9 bases between. The CDR3 loop is CASSVAISGNTIYF. DNA for the CDR3: TGTGCCAGCAGTGTCGCGATCTCTGGAAACACCATATATTTT.

This clone has only one observation. The V call is TRBV6-5, the J call TRBJ2-7, with 8 bases matching TRBD1. This CDR3 comprises 14 residues. Germline CDR1 MNHEY, CDR2 SVGAGI. The ends lost 5 bases at V and 9 bases at J; junction bases unmatched: 12. CDR3 residues: CASSDRGSVIGQYF. The CDR3 DNA reads TGTGCCAGCAGTGACAGGGGATCGGTGATAGGGCAGTACTTC.

The chain carries TRBV27 and TRBJ2-7; TRBD2 might be the D (7 bases). Germline V CDR1 and CDR2: MNHEY, SMNVEV (reference sequence). This CDR3 comprises 13 residues. V lost 7 bases to trimming and J lost 3 bases, with 13 bases between them. The CDR3 coding sequence is TGTGCCAGCAAGGGGGGGCCTTACTACGAGCAGTACTTC. This gives the protein CASKGGPYYEQYF.

The chain combines TRBV27 with TRBJ2-2; a possible D gene is TRBD2 (6 bases). Trimming stripped 6 bases from V and 1 base from J, with 12 bases between. The V gene's germline CDR1 is MNHEY and CDR2 SMNVEV (reference sequence). The CDR3 is 15 residues long. Here the CDR3 reads CASSNRGLNTGELFF. The DNA of the CDR3 is TGTGCCAGCAGCAATCGGGGACTGAACACCGGGGAGCTGTTTTTT.